This T cell receptor beta chain is drawn from a study of vaccination effects on CD4 cells after COVID-19. On this clone: The antigen is unknown.

CD4+ T cells specific for antigen were expanded with viral peptide pools by the ViraFEST assay before sequencing. When more than 9 days of culture had elapsed, CD4+ T cells were isolated. Nobody among the vaccine recipients had prior SARS-CoV-2 infection (nucleocapsid antibodies were negative). Study observations and caveats: After vaccination, at late timepoints, clones induced by infection and by vaccine contracted markedly.

V lost 3 bases to trimming and J lost 5 bases; unmatched junction nucleotides: 10. CDR3 length: 17 residues. The germline CDR1 and CDR2 sequences are SGHDN and FVKESK. The protocol was immunoSEQ multiplex PCR, while the TCRdb copy is restricted to in-frame clones and leaves out a portion. This sample has 70,000 to 95,000 clones, with about 74% found just once. This clonotype was obtained from a human donor who received a COVID-19 vaccine. The rearrangement links TRBV14 to TRBJ2-2; 9 bases map to TRBD1. The sequencing here drew on CD4+ T cells from PBMCs cultured with HCoV-229E spike peptides, taken before COVID-19 vaccination. The CDR3 reads CASSHGLWTGVTGELFF. Here the CDR3 DNA reads TGTGCCAGCAGCCACGGACTATGGACAGGGGTGACCGGGGAGCTGTTTTTT.